The subject of this entry is one T cell receptor (beta chain). Its antigen is unknown. This specimen includes other DNA sequences encoding the same CDR3. Germline V CDR1 and CDR2: SGHTA, FQGNSA. This CDR3 is built from 13 residues. The V and J ends lost 6 bases and 3 bases respectively, with 12 bases between them. The data are from a study of shared clonotypes between healthy human individuals. The authors distributed each subset's genomic DNA evenly over several immunoSEQ plates. Per the original methods: Filtering was not the same, since immunoSEQ gave junction-only sequences without quality scores. The protocol was immunoSEQ multiplex PCR, while the TCRdb copy is restricted to in-frame clones and leaves out a portion. The V and J calls and clone size were taken over from that table, and D and trimming were inferred from the DNA. The sample lists about 2.4 million clones, roughly 92% seen once, with roughly 0.13% in the top ten.

Study conclusions and caveats: Sharing of clonotypes among donors was expected to vary with sequencing depth. Shared clonotypes across all four donors exceeded non-shared ones in generation probability.

V usage is TRBV7-2 and J usage is TRBJ2-7; no firm D call. This TCR derives from a young man in good health. Specimen: naive CD4+ T cells sorted from blood. Subset given: CD45RA+ positively selected. The CDR3 loop is CASSSSLFYEQYF. As DNA, the CDR3 is TGTGCCAGCAGTTCTTCCCTCTTCTACGAGCAGTACTTC.